A single sample gave rise to the 22 T cell receptor beta chains below, sequenced in a study of T cell changes during pregnancy in multiple sclerosis. The data were produced by immunoSEQ multiplex PCR, yet TCRdb's version contains in-frame clones alone and is incomplete. The table lists 75,000 to 100,000 clones, just over 90% of them singletons. Source: peripheral blood, taken in the second trimester of pregnancy. The receptors stem from a female donor in good health, enrolled as a control in a pregnancy study.

The V gene is TRBV4-3, the J gene TRBJ2-7, with 8 bases lining up with TRBD2. CDR1 is LGHNA and CDR2 is YSLEER in the germline V gene. The V segment lost 0 bases and the J segment 4 bases; nucleotides outside the gene matches: 11. The CDR3 is 17 amino acids. CDR3 residues: CASSQDSKAGDRYEQYF. CDR3 bases: TGCGCCAGCAGCCAAGATAGCAAAGCGGGAGATCGGTACGAGCAGTACTTC.

The gene calls are TRBV19 and TRBJ1-1; tentative D call: TRBD1 (5 bases). The CDR3 is 12 amino acids. CDR1 and CDR2 (germline): LNHDA, SQIVND (reference sequence). Trimming stripped 8 bases from V and 4 bases from J, with 11 bases between. CDR3: CASGLRGTEAFF. In nucleotides, the CDR3 is TGTGCCAGTGGGCTAAGGGGCACTGAAGCTTTCTTT.

This clone came up once. The chain's CDR3 is CASSRDSTNQPQHF. CDR3 nucleotides: TGTGCCAGCAGCCGGGACAGCACCAATCAGCCCCAGCATTTT. The chain combines TRBV28 with TRBJ1-5; 7 bases fit TRBD1. The CDR3 totals 14 residues. The J segment lost 3 bases and the V segment lost 6 bases, leaving 5 bases of the junction unmatched. Germline-derived CDR1 and CDR2 are MDHEN and SYDVKM. The full variable domain, in which reference TRBV28 and TRBJ1-5 provide the parts outside the CDR3, is DVKVTQSSRYLVKRTGEKVFLECVQDMDHENMFWYRQDPGLGLRLIYFSYDVKMKEKGDIPEGYSVSREKKERFSLILESASTNQTSMYLCASSRDSTNQPQHFGDGTRLSIL.

The gene calls are TRBV28 and TRBJ1-1; TRBD1 might be the D (6 bases). V lost 4 bases to trimming and J lost 5 bases, with 14 bases between them. The germline V gene has CDR1 MDHEN and CDR2 SYDVKM. The CDR3 is made up of 14 amino acids. The CDR3 protein is CASSSRQDWTEAFF. The CDR3 coding sequence is TGTGCCAGCAGTTCCAGACAGGATTGGACTGAAGCTTTCTTT.

The rearrangement links TRBV5-1 to TRBJ2-7; 9 bases agree with TRBD1. J lost 2 bases, V lost 0 bases, and 0 bases had no gene match. The V gene's germline CDR1 is SGHRS and CDR2 YFSETQ. The CDR3 loop spans 14 amino acids. In nucleotides, the CDR3 is TGCGCCAGCAGCTTGGGGACAGGGGCCTACGAGCAGTACTTC. It translates to CASSLGTGAYEQYF.

The chain recombines TRBV11-3 with TRBJ2-7; 10 bases fit TRBD2. CDR3 length: 18 residues. V gave up 1 base and J gave up 2 bases; unmatched junction bases: 11. The germline V gene has CDR1 SGHNT and CDR2 YENEEA. The CDR3 DNA sequence: TGTGCCAGCAGCTTAGTGTGGCTAGCGGGGGACCAACCCTACGAGCAGTACTTC. It encodes CASSLVWLAGDQPYEQYF.

The chain carries TRBV5-1 and TRBJ1-4; 7 bases line up with TRBD1. This CDR3 spans 14 amino acids. Trimming took 3 bases from V and 5 from J; bases not matched to a gene: 4. Per germline, CDR1 SGHRS and CDR2 YFSETQ. The CDR3 reads CASSSGDSNEKLFF. The CDR3 coding sequence is TGCGCCAGCAGCTCCGGGGACAGCAATGAAAAACTGTTTTTT. The full variable domain, with the rest looked up from reference TRBV5-1 and TRBJ1-4, is KAGVTQTPRYLIKTRGQQVTLSCSPISGHRSVSWYQQTPGQGLQFLFEYFSETQRNKGNFPGRFSGRQFSNSRSEMNVSTLELGDSALYLCASSSGDSNEKLFFGSGTQLSVL.

The chain carries TRBV10-3 and TRBJ2-7; 11 nucleotides match TRBD1. The CDR3 length is 19 residues. CDR1 ENHRY and CDR2 SYGVKD come from the germline V gene. With 2 bases clipped from V and 2 bases from J, the junction kept 14 bases outside the gene matches. The CDR3 nucleotides are TGTGCCATCAGTGAGAGGGACAGGGGGTCAACTAGCGATCCCTACGAGCAGTACTTC. It is translated as CAISERDRGSTSDPYEQYF.

The chain recombines TRBV5-1 with TRBJ1-2; D is unclear. The germline V gene has CDR1 SGHRS and CDR2 YFSETQ. V was cut by 1 base and J by 0 bases, with 7 bases left in between. The CDR3 length is 14 residues. In nucleotides, the CDR3 is TGCGCCAGCAGCTTGCTTCTAGCTAACTATGGCTACACCTTC. Its protein is CASSLLLANYGYTF.

The J gene is TRBJ2-5, the V gene TRBV2, with 7 bases fitting TRBD1. V dropped 6 bases and J dropped 7; count of bases not matched to a gene: 8. The CDR3 covers 13 residues. The germline CDR1 and CDR2 sequences are SNHLY and FYNNEI. CDR3 bases: TGTGCCAGCAGCATGGGACAGTTCGCGACCCAGTACTTC. Amino acids: CASSMGQFATQYF.

This chain connects TRBV2 to TRBJ1-1, with D tentatively TRBD1 (6 bases). V was clipped by 8 bases and J by 6 bases, with 19 bases between them. Germline loops: CDR1 SNHLY, CDR2 FYNNEI. The CDR3 contains 14 residues. The CDR3 reads CASVLRGISSEAFF. The CDR3 nucleotides are TGTGCCAGCGTGTTAAGGGGGATAAGCTCTGAAGCTTTCTTT.

The rearrangement uses TRBV6-5 and TRBJ1-2; 7 bases map to TRBD1. Germline CDR1 reads MNHEY; CDR2 reads SVGAGI. This CDR3 is 16 amino acids long. J gave up 2 bases and V 1 base, and 7 bases lay outside the gene matches. The DNA of the CDR3 is TGTGCCAGCAGTTACTTGTACAGGGGTTTGAACTATGGCTACACCTTC. Translating it yields CASSYLYRGLNYGYTF.

The chain has TRBV4-3 and TRBJ1-2; 7 nucleotides agree with TRBD1. This CDR3 has 16 amino acids. The J segment lost 0 bases and the V segment lost 3 bases, leaving 7 bases of the junction unmatched. In germline, CDR1 is LGHNA, CDR2 YSLEER. CDR3 sequence: CASSHPTGVSNYGYTF. For the CDR3, the DNA is TGCGCCAGCAGCCATCCCACAGGGGTGTCTAACTATGGCTACACCTTC.

This rearrangement joins TRBV25-1 to TRBJ1-2; 9 nucleotides line up with TRBD1. V lost 2 bases, J lost 0 bases, and 10 bases stayed unmatched. Germline lookup yields CDR1 MGHDK and CDR2 SYGVNS. This CDR3 has 18 amino acids. The CDR3 DNA follows: TGTGCCAGCAGTGAACCCCCGGGACAGGGCGAAGCTAACTATGGCTACACCTTC. Its translation is CASSEPPGQGEANYGYTF.

This rearrangement joins TRBV11-2 to TRBJ1-5; D might be TRBD1 (6 bases). CDR3 size: 15 residues. Trimming left V 3 bases short and J 5 bases short, with 14 bases between. CDR1 SGHAT and CDR2 FQNNGV come from the germline V gene. This CDR3 reads CASSFKTQGYQPQHF. CDR3 DNA: TGTGCCAGCAGCTTCAAGACACAGGGTTATCAGCCCCAGCATTTT.

This chain connects TRBV6-5 to TRBJ1-3; D is perhaps TRBD1 (5 bases). CDR1 is MNHEY, CDR2 SVGAGI, per germline. CDR3 length equals 13 residues. V lost 5 bases, J lost 8 bases, and 13 bases lay in between. Written as DNA, the CDR3 is TGTGCCAGCAGTCAGTCCAGGGAAGACACCATATATTTT. It codes for CASSQSREDTIYF.

This chain uses TRBV11-2 with TRBJ1-4, with a possible D match to TRBD1 (5 bases). Trimming removed 5 bases from V and 4 bases from J, with 14 bases in between. The CDR3 covers 15 residues. The germline CDR1 and CDR2 sequences are SGHAT and FQNNGV. CDR3 protein: CASSTLRDGNEKLFF. CDR3 nucleotide sequence: TGTGCCAGCAGCACCCTGCGGGACGGTAATGAAAAACTGTTTTTT.

The chain joins TRBV6-6 to TRBJ1-2; D is ambiguous. Trimming removed 6 bases at V and 1 base at J, with 12 bases between. Germline-derived CDR1 and CDR2 are MNHNY and SVGAGI (reference sequence). The CDR3 covers 14 residues. In nucleotides, the CDR3 is TGTGCCAGCAGACCCGCGGGGAATAACTATGGCTACACCTTC. This gives the protein CASRPAGNNYGYTF.

This clone was recorded only once. The V and J genes are TRBV6-5 and TRBJ1-2, with 7 bases identical to TRBD1. With V trimmed by 4 bases and J by 10 bases, 9 bases remained unmatched. The CDR3 has 13 residues. Germline V CDR1 and CDR2: MNHEY, SVGAGI. This chain's CDR3 is CASSFGQVRDYTF. CDR3 sequence (DNA): TGTGCCAGCAGTTTCGGACAGGTCCGGGACTACACCTTC.

The chain recombines TRBV11-3 with TRBJ2-1, with TRBD1 matching 8 bases. The V segment lost 2 bases and the J segment 7 bases; nucleotides outside the gene matches: 7. The CDR3 runs to 15 residues. Germline CDR1 is SGHNT and CDR2 is YENEEA. The CDR3 region is CASSLTGQGGNEQFF. The CDR3 bases are TGTGCCAGCAGCTTAACAGGACAGGGTGGTAATGAGCAGTTCTTC. Full variable domain (rest looked up from reference TRBV11-3 and TRBJ2-1): EAGVVQSPRYKIIEKKQPVAFWCNPISGHNTLYWYLQNLGQGPELLIRYENEEAVDDSQLPKDRFSAERLKGVDSTLKIQPAELGDSAVYLCASSLTGQGGNEQFFGPGTRLTVL.

The J gene is TRBJ2-2, the V gene TRBV7-9, with no clear D. Trimming shortened V by 2 bases and J by 6 bases, and 7 bases separated the two germline ends. Germline-derived CDR1 and CDR2 are SEHNR and FQNEAQ (reference sequence). The length of the CDR3 is 13 residues. CDR3 in amino acids: CASSLIESGELFF. CDR3 coding DNA: TGTGCCAGCAGCTTAATTGAGTCCGGGGAGCTGTTTTTT.

This chain uses TRBV5-1 with TRBJ2-7; TRBD1 agrees at 8 bases. The J segment lost 5 bases and the V segment lost 0 bases, leaving 7 bases of the junction unmatched. Germline V gene data show CDR1 as SGHRS and CDR2 as YFSETQ. This CDR3 is built from 15 residues. CDR3 nucleotide sequence: TGCGCCAGCAGCTTGGCCGGGGCAGGGGGCCACGAGCAGTACTTC. It specifies CASSLAGAGGHEQYF.